Shown below are 18 T cell receptor beta chains from a single sample sequenced in a study of T-cell reconstitution after alpha-beta-depleted transplantation in children. A library of TCRbeta sequences, prepared with unique molecular identifiers, was generated. MiXCR, run by TCRdb on the PCR reads, gives a single entry per CDR3 protein. The sample includes approximately 630,000 distinct CDR3 sequences, approximately 14% seen only once; the top ten take 0.79%. This material consisted of PBMCs, taken before TCRalphabeta/CD19-depleted stem cell transplant. All receptors derive from a girl under 10 years old with congenital amegakaryocytic thrombocytopenia, due to receive a stem cell transplant.

This clonotype was seen many times. The chain employs TRBV29-1 and TRBJ1-1; D is unclear. V lost 6 bases and J lost 8, with 10 bases in between. The CDR3 sequence is 10 residues long. Germline V gene lookup returns CDR1 SQVTM and CDR2 ANQGSEA. In DNA form, the CDR3 reads TGCAGCGTAAAGGAGGTCGAAGCTTTCTTT. Its protein is CSVKEVEAFF.

This clonotype came up many times. The gene calls are TRBV20-1 and TRBJ1-3; D gene ambiguous. V was clipped by 0 bases and J by 15 bases, with 18 bases between them. The germline gives CDR1 DFQATT, CDR2 SNEGSKA (reference sequence). CDR3 size: 13 residues. CDR3 protein: CSARDTRATREYF. The DNA for the CDR3 is TGCAGTGCTAGAGATACCCGTGCGACGAGGGAATATTTT.

The V gene is TRBV3-1, the J gene TRBJ2-7; D tentatively fits TRBD1 or TRBD2 (5 bases each). Trimming removed 11 bases from V and 4 bases from J, with 33 bases in between. The germline CDR1 and CDR2 sequences are LGHDT and YNNKEL (reference sequence). This CDR3 is 18 amino acids long. CDR3 DNA sequence: TGTGCCTTCTGTTTTCGGGGCAGCACGATTCCCCTACTTTACGAGCAGTACTTC. Translated, it gives CAFCFRGSTIPLLYEQYF.

This clonotype was detected ten times or more. The CDR3 loop is CSAREPGFWAQYF. The CDR3 DNA is TGCAGTGCTAGAGAGCCTGGTTTTTGGGCCCAGTACTTC. The V and J genes are TRBV20-1 and TRBJ2-5; no clear D gene. CDR1 is DFQATT, CDR2 SNEGSKA, per germline (reference sequence). The V end lost 0 bases, the J end lost 9 bases, and 14 bases lay between the germline ends. This CDR3 spans 13 amino acids.

There are many counts of this clonotype. The J gene is TRBJ1-2, the V gene TRBV12-3 or TRBV12-4; tentative D call: TRBD1 (6 bases). This CDR3 is 14 amino acids long. V gave up 6 bases and J gave up 4 bases, with 15 bases separating them. CDR3 sequence (DNA): TGTGCCAGCAGAATAGGGGGGACGAGCTATGGCTACACCTTC. Its protein is CASRIGGTSYGYTF.

The sample holds many counts of this clonotype. The chain has TRBV29-1 and TRBJ2-2, with D tentatively TRBD1 (5 bases). Trimming took off 5 bases at V and 2 bases at J, with 9 bases between the two ends. Germline CDR1 SQVTM, CDR2 ANQGSEA. The CDR3 consists of 13 residues. CDR3 protein: CSVKGINTGELFF. CDR3 bases: TGCAGCGTTAAGGGGATAAACACCGGGGAGCTGTTTTTT.

This clonotype has more than one count but fewer than ten. The chain combines TRBV4-1 with TRBJ2-6; either TRBD1 or TRBD2 may fit D (5 bases each). Germline V lookup: CDR1 MGHRA, CDR2 YSYEKL. The V end lost 5 bases, the J end lost 0 bases, and 14 bases lay between the germline ends. The length of the CDR3 is 17 residues. The CDR3 reads CASSTRGALSGANVLTF. Here the CDR3 DNA reads TGCGCCAGCAGCACGAGAGGGGCGCTCTCTGGGGCCAACGTCCTGACTTTC.

The V gene is TRBV7-8, the J gene TRBJ2-2; 7 positions match TRBD2. This CDR3 spans 18 amino acids. The V gene's germline CDR1 is SGHVS and CDR2 FQNEAQ. The V gene end was trimmed by 5 bases and the J gene end by 1 base; junction bases not matched to a gene: 13. In nucleotides, the CDR3 is TGTGCCAGCAGCAACAAGAGAGGGAGGGTTGTGAACACCGGGGAGCTGTTTTTT. It yields the protein CASSNKRGRVVNTGELFF.

This clonotype was observed at least ten times. The chain employs TRBV4-1 and TRBJ2-7; D could derive from TRBD1 or TRBD2 (5 bases each). Looked up from germline, CDR1 is MGHRA and CDR2 is YSYEKL. The CDR3 consists of 14 residues. V lost 4 bases and J lost 6, with 16 bases in between. CDR3 sequence reads: CASSPQGVVPEQYF. The CDR3 nucleotides read TGCGCCAGCAGCCCCCAGGGAGTGGTGCCCGAGCAGTACTTC.

The chain carries TRBV19 and TRBJ2-7, with TRBD2 as a possible D gene (6 bases). CDR3 length equals 15 residues. The V gene lost 6 bases and the J gene lost 3 bases, with 18 bases spanning the gap. Germline V gives CDR1 LNHDA, CDR2 SQIVND (reference sequence). CDR3 coding DNA: TGTGCCAGTAGCCGTGGCGCGGGGTTCAACTACGAGCAGTACTTC. It translates to CASSRGAGFNYEQYF.

The sample holds many counts of this clonotype. V and J are TRBV5-1 and TRBJ2-6; D unclear. Germline V gives CDR1 SGHRS, CDR2 YFSETQ. The CDR3 is made up of 16 amino acids. V was clipped by 0 bases and J by 2 bases, with 9 bases between them. The CDR3: CASSLEVGAGANVLTF. DNA of the CDR3: TGCGCCAGCAGCTTGGAAGTGGGCGCTGGGGCCAACGTCCTGACTTTC.

This clonotype was observed many times. J is TRBJ2-7 and V is TRBV20-1; TRBD1 agrees at 9 bases. Trimming cost V 2 bases and J 7 bases; bases outside gene matches: 6. Germline V gene lookup returns CDR1 DFQATT and CDR2 SNEGSKA (reference sequence). This CDR3 is built from 13 residues. The CDR3 reads CSARPGQGREQYF. The CDR3 bases are TGCAGTGCTAGACCGGGACAGGGTCGGGAGCAGTACTTC.

J is TRBJ2-5 and V is TRBV29-1; 11 bases are a match to TRBD2. The germline CDR1 and CDR2 sequences are SQVTM and ANQGSEA. This CDR3 comprises 13 residues. V lost 7 bases and J lost 5; bases outside the gene matches: 6. As DNA, the CDR3 is TGCAGCGACCTAGCGGGAGGTGGTGAGACCCAGTACTTC. Protein product: CSDLAGGGETQYF.

This clonotype appeared many times. The chain employs TRBV20-1 and TRBJ2-1; 14 positions match TRBD2. Germline CDR1 DFQATT, CDR2 SNEGSKA (reference sequence). The CDR3 length is 20 residues. The V segment lost 6 bases and the J segment 3 bases; nucleotides outside the gene matches: 19. The CDR3 DNA reads TGCAGTGCCCTCGAATTTGCCGGACTAGCGGGAGGAAGGGGCTACAATGAGCAGTTCTTC. Amino acids: CSALEFAGLAGGRGYNEQFF.

This clonotype was seen repeatedly, ten times or more. The chain combines TRBV6-5 with TRBJ2-3; D remains unclear. Germline V CDR1 and CDR2: MNHEY, SVGAGI. V was pared by 8 bases and J by 4 bases, with 10 bases between. This CDR3 has 12 residues. The CDR3 DNA reads TGTGCCAGCTCAAGAGGTCCAGATACGCAGTATTTT. Protein sequence: CASSRGPDTQYF.

The genes are TRBV5-1 and TRBJ2-2; 8 nucleotides line up with TRBD1. There are 19 residues in the CDR3. Trimming took 4 bases from V and 3 from J; bases not matched to a gene: 17. Germline CDR1 and CDR2: SGHRS and YFSETQ. CDR3 bases: TGCGCCAGCAGCGTCCAAAGCTTCACAGGGGGAGGACACACCGGGGAGCTGTTTTTT. Its translation: CASSVQSFTGGGHTGELFF.

This clonotype appeared many times. The chain joins TRBV20-1 to TRBJ2-3; the D gene is possibly TRBD2 (5 bases). Germline V CDR1 and CDR2: DFQATT, SNEGSKA (reference sequence). V was trimmed by 3 bases and J by 5 bases, leaving 15 bases between them. The CDR3 is made up of 14 amino acids. CDR3 in amino acids: CSARPRVAGDTQYF. In nucleotides, the CDR3 is TGCAGTGCTAGGCCGCGGGTAGCAGGAGATACGCAGTATTTT.

This chain connects TRBV7-6 to TRBJ2-3, with 14 bases matching TRBD2. The V gene end was trimmed by 1 base and the J gene end by 0 bases; junction bases not matched to a gene: 3. This CDR3 contains 18 residues. Germline V gene data show CDR1 as SGHVS and CDR2 as FNYEAQ. The CDR3 bases are TGTGCCAGCAGCTTAGGTGGGACTAGCGGGAGAAGCACAGATACGCAGTATTTT. Translated: CASSLGGTSGRSTDTQYF.